The 22 T cell receptor beta chains given below trace back to one sample, sequenced in a study of CD8 T cells in Susac syndrome. Random hexamers served to reverse transcribe roughly 0.5 to 1 ug RNA. TCRdb re-analysed the immunoSEQ multiplex PCR reads in MiXCR, keeping a single row per CDR3 protein. The table lists about 84,000 distinct CDR3 sequences, around 96% of them singletons. The sequencing input was CD8+ T cells from PBMCs. The receptors here all came from a human donor with Susac syndrome.

The chain joins TRBV11-2 to TRBJ2-7; tentative D call: TRBD1 (6 bases). V was clipped by 2 bases and J by 1 base, with 6 bases between them. Per the germline V gene, CDR1 is SGHAT and CDR2 is FQNNGV. CDR3 length: 13 amino acids. CDR3 nucleotide sequence: TGTGCCAGCAGCTTACAGGGGTCCTACGAGCAGTACTTC. It translates to CASSLQGSYEQYF.

V usage is TRBV20-1 and J usage is TRBJ2-5; D not resolved. The germline V gene encodes CDR1 DFQATT and CDR2 SNEGSKA (reference sequence). CDR3 length: 16 amino acids. The V gene lost 0 bases and the J gene lost 1 base, with 15 bases spanning the gap. CDR3 residues: CSARDRPKGLQETQYF. CDR3 in DNA: TGCAGTGCTAGAGATCGGCCGAAGGGCCTCCAAGAGACCCAGTACTTC.

The rearrangement joins TRBV28 to TRBJ1-1; 10 positions match TRBD1. CDR1 is MDHEN, CDR2 SYDVKM, per germline. Trimming cost V 6 bases and J 1 base; bases outside gene matches: 8. This CDR3 has 16 amino acids. The CDR3 is CASRVGTGVRNTEAFF. CDR3 nucleotide sequence: TGTGCCAGCAGGGTGGGGACAGGGGTACGGAACACTGAAGCTTTCTTT.

This chain uses TRBV11-2 with TRBJ2-7; perhaps TRBD1 as D (6 bases). Germline loops: CDR1 SGHAT, CDR2 FQNNGV. The CDR3 is 14 residues long. Trimming shortened V by 6 bases and J by 2 bases, and 14 bases separated the two germline ends. CDR3 sequence reads: CASRPDRLAYEQYF. The CDR3 DNA sequence: TGTGCCAGCAGACCGGACAGACTTGCCTACGAGCAGTACTTC. Variable domain in full (rest from reference TRBV11-2 and TRBJ2-7): EAGVAQSPRYKIIEKRQSVAFWCNPISGHATLYWYQQILGQGPKLLIQFQNNGVVDDSQLPKDRFSAERLKGVDSTLKIQPAKLEDSAVYLCASRPDRLAYEQYFGPGTRLTVT.

This chain joins TRBV12-3 or TRBV12-4 and TRBJ2-5; either TRBD1 or TRBD2 may fit D (6 bases each). CDR3 length equals 16 residues. V lost 6 bases, J lost 0 bases, and 17 bases lay in between. CDR3 in DNA: TGTGCCAGCAGCCCTGGGGGGCGGGCAGACCAAGAGACCCAGTACTTC. Protein product: CASSPGGRADQETQYF.

The rearrangement uses TRBV24-1 and TRBJ2-2, with unresolved D. CDR3 length equals 15 residues. Trimming pared 4 bases from V and 3 bases from J, leaving 11 bases between. The germline V gene has CDR1 KGHDR and CDR2 SFDVKD. The CDR3 coding sequence is TGTGCCACCAGTGAACCGCACAGAGACACCGGGGAGCTGTTTTTT. Protein product: CATSEPHRDTGELFF.

The rearrangement joins TRBV9 to TRBJ2-1; unclear D gene. Germline CDR1 is SGDLS and CDR2 is YYNGEE. The ends were cut back, 0 bases at V and 8 bases at J, with 6 bases in the middle. The CDR3 spans 12 residues. As DNA, the CDR3 is TGTGCCAGCAGCGTAGAGGGCTATGAGCAGTTCTTC. Translated: CASSVEGYEQFF.

This sequence joins TRBV7-9 and TRBJ1-6; TRBD1 matches at 7 bases. V shed 5 bases and J 0 bases; nucleotides not matched to a gene: 13. There are 19 residues in the CDR3. Germline CDR1 and CDR2: SEHNR and FQNEAQ (reference sequence). The CDR3 bases are TGTGCCAGCAGCCCTGGACAGGCGTTTCGGAGCTCCTATAATTCACCCCTCCACTTT. Its translation is CASSPGQAFRSSYNSPLHF.

V gene TRBV29-1 combines with J gene TRBJ1-2; 7 bases align to TRBD1. The junction had 15 bases not matched to a gene; V was cut back by 4 bases and J by 10 bases. CDR3 length: 14 residues. Germline CDR1 SQVTM, CDR2 ANQGSEA. CDR3 DNA: TGCAGCGTTGTTGTGGAGACAGGGAGCGTGTCCTACACCTTC. Its translation is CSVVVETGSVSYTF. Combining the CDR3 with reference TRBV29-1 and TRBJ1-2 gives the whole variable domain SAVISQKPSRDICQRGTSLTIQCQVDSQVTMMFWYRQQPGQSLTLIATANQGSEATYESGFVIDKFPISRPNLTFSTLTVSNMSPEDSSIYLCSVVVETGSVSYTFGSGTRLTVV.

J is TRBJ2-7 and V is TRBV7-9; 7 bases are shared with TRBD2. The CDR3 has 15 residues. Losses at the gene ends were 1 base for V and 6 bases for J; bases not matched to a gene: 9. Germline V gives CDR1 SEHNR, CDR2 FQNEAQ (reference sequence). The CDR3 DNA follows: TGTGCCAGCAGCTTAGTGGCGGGAGCGGTCCGCGAGCAGTACTTC. Its translation is CASSLVAGAVREQYF.

The rearrangement links TRBV29-1 to TRBJ2-1; TRBD2 matches at 8 bases. The V segment lost 3 bases and the J segment 6 bases; nucleotides outside the gene matches: 7. The CDR3 is 14 amino acids. CDR1 SQVTM and CDR2 ANQGSEA come from the germline V gene. The CDR3 reads CSVEHAGGGNEQFF. CDR3 nucleotides: TGCAGCGTTGAGCATGCGGGGGGTGGCAATGAGCAGTTCTTC.

The gene calls are TRBV18 and TRBJ2-7, with D possibly TRBD2 on 6 matching bases. The germline V gene encodes CDR1 KGHSH and CDR2 LQKENI. The CDR3 consists of 14 residues. V shed 3 bases and J shed 2 bases, with 11 bases lying between them. The CDR3, as DNA: TGTGCCAGCTCACCGCGGGACGAAACCTACGAGCAGTACTTC. This codes for CASSPRDETYEQYF.

This chain joins TRBV20-1 and TRBJ1-1; 7 bases align to TRBD1. Germline V lookup: CDR1 DFQATT, CDR2 SNEGSKA (reference sequence). The CDR3 runs 15 residues. Germline trimming cut 0 bases from V and 0 bases from J; bases unmatched to any gene: 4. The CDR3 protein is CSARDGDRVNTEAFF. The CDR3 DNA reads TGCAGTGCTAGAGATGGGGACAGAGTGAACACTGAAGCTTTCTTT.

The chain couples TRBV6-2 or TRBV6-3 to TRBJ2-5; D is possibly TRBD1 or TRBD2 (5 bases each). The CDR3 is 11 residues long. The V end was cut by 8 bases, the J end by 9 bases, with 13 bases between. Germline-derived CDR1 and CDR2 are MNHEY and SVGEGT. Here the CDR3 reads CASGIEGSQYF. The CDR3 nucleotides read TGTGCCAGCGGGATCGAGGGGTCCCAGTACTTC.

The chain carries TRBV29-1 and TRBJ1-2, with no clear D. V lost 2 bases and J 4 bases, leaving 11 bases between the germline ends. This CDR3 has 13 amino acids. Germline CDR1 and CDR2: SQVTM and ANQGSEA. The CDR3 here is CSVESDYGYGYTF. CDR3 bases: TGCAGCGTTGAATCGGACTATGGCTATGGCTACACCTTC.

The V gene is TRBV12-3 or TRBV12-4, the J gene TRBJ2-2, with 7 bases aligning to TRBD2. V was clipped by 2 bases and J by 1 base; unmatched bases: 4. This CDR3 spans 16 amino acids. The CDR3 DNA reads TGTGCCAGCAGTTTAACTGGCGGGAGGAACACCGGGGAGCTGTTTTTT. It translates to CASSLTGGRNTGELFF.

The chain recombines TRBV6-2 or TRBV6-3 with TRBJ2-5, with 7 bases that match TRBD1. CDR1 and CDR2 (germline): MNHEY, SVGEGT. V shed 6 bases and J 7 bases; nucleotides not matched to a gene: 11. The CDR3 contains 14 residues. This chain's CDR3 is CASSRTGPPGTQYF. CDR3 sequence (DNA): TGTGCCAGCAGCCGGACAGGCCCACCCGGGACCCAGTACTTC.

This chain connects TRBV29-1 to TRBJ1-2; D might be TRBD1 (5 bases). Trimming left V 3 bases short and J 4 bases short, with 9 bases between. The germline V gene encodes CDR1 SQVTM and CDR2 ANQGSEA. The CDR3 sequence is 12 residues long. CDR3 protein: CSVDRGVYGYTF. CDR3 sequence (DNA): TGCAGCGTTGACCGGGGGGTCTATGGCTACACCTTC.

V and J are TRBV7-9 and TRBJ1-1; TRBD1 matches at 8 bases. Germline trimming cut 5 bases from V and 0 bases from J; bases unmatched to any gene: 5. The length of the CDR3 is 15 residues. CDR1 and CDR2 (germline): SEHNR, FQNEAQ (reference sequence). The CDR3 nucleotides are TGTGCCAGCAGCCAGGGACAGGACATGAACACTGAAGCTTTCTTT. Translating it yields CASSQGQDMNTEAFF.

The chain uses TRBV29-1 and TRBJ1-1; TRBD1 might be the D (5 bases). Trimming took 8 bases from V and 11 from J, leaving 18 bases between them. The CDR3 consists of 11 residues. Germline-derived CDR1 and CDR2 are SQVTM and ANQGSEA. The CDR3 protein is CSTRWGVWAFF. The CDR3 DNA sequence: TGCAGCACCCGATGGGGGGTCTGGGCTTTCTTT.

This clonotype was observed once. The chain employs TRBV27 and TRBJ2-7; TRBD2 aligns across 14 bases. Trimming cost V 3 bases and J 6 bases; bases outside gene matches: 10. The CDR3 length is 17 residues. In germline, CDR1 is MNHEY, CDR2 SMNVEV (reference sequence). The CDR3 nucleotides are TGTGCCAGCAGTTTGGGTCGGACTAGCGGGAGGACTCGCGAGCAGTACTTC. It specifies CASSLGRTSGRTREQYF.

In DNA, the CDR3 is TGTGCCAGCAGCGGGGACAGGGGCGACGAGCAGTACTTC. Residues: CASSGDRGDEQYF. V and J are TRBV9 and TRBJ2-7; 10 nucleotides match TRBD1. The germline gives CDR1 SGDLS, CDR2 YYNGEE. The J segment lost 5 bases and the V segment lost 3 bases, leaving 2 bases of the junction unmatched. This CDR3 has 13 amino acids.